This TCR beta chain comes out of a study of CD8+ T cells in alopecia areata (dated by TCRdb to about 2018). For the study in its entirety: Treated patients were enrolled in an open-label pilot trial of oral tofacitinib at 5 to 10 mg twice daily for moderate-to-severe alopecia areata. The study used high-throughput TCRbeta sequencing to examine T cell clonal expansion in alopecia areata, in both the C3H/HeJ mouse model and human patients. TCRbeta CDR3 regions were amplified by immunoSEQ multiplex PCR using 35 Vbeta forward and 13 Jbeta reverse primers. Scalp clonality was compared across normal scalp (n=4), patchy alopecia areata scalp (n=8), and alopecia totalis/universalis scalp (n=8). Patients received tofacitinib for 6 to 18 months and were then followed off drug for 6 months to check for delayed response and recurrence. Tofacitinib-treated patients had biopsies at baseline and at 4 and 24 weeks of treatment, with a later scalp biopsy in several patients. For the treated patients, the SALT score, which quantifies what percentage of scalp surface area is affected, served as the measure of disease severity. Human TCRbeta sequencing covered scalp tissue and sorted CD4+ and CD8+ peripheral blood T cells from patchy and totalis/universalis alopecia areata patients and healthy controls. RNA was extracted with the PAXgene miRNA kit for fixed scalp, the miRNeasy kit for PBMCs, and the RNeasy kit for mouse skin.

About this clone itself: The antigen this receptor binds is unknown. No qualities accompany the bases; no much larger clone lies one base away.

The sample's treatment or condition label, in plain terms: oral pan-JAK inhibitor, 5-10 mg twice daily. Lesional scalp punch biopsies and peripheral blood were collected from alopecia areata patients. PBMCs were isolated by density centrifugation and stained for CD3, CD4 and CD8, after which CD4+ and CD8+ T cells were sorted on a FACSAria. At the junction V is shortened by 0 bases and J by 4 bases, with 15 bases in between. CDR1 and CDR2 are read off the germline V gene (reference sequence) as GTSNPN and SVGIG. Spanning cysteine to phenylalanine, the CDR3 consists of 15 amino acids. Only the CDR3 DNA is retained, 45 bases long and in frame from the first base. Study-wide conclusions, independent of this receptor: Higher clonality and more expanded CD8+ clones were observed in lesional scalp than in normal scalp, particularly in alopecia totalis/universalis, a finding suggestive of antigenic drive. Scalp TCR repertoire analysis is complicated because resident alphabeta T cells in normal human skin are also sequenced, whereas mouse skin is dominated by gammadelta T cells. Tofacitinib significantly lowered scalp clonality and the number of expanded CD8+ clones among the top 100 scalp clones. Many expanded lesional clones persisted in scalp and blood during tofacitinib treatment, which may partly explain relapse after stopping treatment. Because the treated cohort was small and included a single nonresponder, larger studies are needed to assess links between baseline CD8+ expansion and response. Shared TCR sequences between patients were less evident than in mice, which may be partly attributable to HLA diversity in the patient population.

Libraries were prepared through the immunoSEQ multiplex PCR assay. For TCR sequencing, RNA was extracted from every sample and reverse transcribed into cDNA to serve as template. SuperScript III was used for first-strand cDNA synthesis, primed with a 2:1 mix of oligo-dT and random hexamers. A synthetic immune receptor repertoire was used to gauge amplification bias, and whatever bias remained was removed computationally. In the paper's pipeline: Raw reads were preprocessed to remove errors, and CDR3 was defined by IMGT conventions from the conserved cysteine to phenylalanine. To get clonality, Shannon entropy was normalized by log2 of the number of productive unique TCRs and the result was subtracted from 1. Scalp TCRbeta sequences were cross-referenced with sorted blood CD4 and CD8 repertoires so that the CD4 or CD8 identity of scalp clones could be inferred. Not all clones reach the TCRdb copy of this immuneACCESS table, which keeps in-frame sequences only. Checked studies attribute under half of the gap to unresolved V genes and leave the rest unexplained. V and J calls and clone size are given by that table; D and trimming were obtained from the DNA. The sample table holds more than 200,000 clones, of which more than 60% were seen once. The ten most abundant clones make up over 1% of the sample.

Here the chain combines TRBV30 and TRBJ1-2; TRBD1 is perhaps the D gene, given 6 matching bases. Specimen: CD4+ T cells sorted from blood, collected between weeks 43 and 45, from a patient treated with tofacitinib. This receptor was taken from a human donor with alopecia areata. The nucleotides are TGTGCCTGGAGTGTCGACAGGTGGTCGGGCTATGGCTACACCTTC. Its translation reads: CAWSVDRWSGYGYTF.